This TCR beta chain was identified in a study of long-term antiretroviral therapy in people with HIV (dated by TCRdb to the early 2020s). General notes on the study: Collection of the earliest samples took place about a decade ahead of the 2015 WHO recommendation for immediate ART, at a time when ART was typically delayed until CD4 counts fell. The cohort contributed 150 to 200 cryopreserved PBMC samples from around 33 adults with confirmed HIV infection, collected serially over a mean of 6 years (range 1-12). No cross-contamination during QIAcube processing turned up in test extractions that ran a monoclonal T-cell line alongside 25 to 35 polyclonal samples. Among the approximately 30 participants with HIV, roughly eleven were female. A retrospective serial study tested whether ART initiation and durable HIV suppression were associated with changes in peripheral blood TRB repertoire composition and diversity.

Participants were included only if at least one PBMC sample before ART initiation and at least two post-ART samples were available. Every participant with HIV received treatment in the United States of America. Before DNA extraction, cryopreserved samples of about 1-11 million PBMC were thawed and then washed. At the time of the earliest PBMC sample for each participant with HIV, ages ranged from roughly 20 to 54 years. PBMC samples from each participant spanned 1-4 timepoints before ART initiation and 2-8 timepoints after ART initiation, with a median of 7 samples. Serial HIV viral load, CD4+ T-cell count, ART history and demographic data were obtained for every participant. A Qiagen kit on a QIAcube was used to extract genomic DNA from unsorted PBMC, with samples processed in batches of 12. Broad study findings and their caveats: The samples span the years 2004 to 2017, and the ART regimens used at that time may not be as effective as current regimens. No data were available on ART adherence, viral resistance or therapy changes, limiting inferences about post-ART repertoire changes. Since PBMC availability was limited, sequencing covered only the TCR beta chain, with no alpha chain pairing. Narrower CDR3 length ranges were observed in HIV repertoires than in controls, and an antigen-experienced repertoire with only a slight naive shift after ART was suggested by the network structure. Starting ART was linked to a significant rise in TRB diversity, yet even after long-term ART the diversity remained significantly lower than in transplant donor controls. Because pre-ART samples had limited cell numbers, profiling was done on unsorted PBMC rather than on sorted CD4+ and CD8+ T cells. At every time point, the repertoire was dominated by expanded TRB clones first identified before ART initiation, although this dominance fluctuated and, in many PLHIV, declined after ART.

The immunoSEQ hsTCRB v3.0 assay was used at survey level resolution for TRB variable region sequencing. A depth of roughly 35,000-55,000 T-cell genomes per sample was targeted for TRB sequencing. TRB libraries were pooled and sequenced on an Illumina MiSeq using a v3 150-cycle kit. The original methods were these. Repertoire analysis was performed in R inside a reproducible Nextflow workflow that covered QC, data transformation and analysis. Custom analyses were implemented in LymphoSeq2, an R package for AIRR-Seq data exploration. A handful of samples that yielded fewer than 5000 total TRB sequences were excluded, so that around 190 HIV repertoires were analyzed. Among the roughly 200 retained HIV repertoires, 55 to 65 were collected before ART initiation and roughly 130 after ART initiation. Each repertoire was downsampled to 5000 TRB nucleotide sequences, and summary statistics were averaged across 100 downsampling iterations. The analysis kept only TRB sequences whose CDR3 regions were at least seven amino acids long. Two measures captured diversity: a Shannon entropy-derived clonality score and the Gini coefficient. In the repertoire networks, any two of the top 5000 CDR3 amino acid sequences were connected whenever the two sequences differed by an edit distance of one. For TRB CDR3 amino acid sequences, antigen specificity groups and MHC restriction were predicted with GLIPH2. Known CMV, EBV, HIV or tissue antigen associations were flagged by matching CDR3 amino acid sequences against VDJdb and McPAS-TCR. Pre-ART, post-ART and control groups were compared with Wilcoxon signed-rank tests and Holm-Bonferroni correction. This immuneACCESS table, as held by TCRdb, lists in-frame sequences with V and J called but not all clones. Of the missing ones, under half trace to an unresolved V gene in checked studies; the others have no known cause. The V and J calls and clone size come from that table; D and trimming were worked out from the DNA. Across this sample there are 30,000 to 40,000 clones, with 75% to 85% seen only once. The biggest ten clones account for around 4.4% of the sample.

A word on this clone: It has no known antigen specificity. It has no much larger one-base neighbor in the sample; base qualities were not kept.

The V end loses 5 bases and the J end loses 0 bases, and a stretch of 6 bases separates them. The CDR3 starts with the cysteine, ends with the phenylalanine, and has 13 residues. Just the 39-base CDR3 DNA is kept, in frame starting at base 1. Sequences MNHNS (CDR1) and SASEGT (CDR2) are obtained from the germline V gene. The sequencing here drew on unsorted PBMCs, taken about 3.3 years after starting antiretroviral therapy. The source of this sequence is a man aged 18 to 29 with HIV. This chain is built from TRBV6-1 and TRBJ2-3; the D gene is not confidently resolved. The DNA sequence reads TGTGCCAGCAGTAGACCTAGCACAGATACGCAGTATTTT. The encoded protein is CASSRPSTDTQYF.